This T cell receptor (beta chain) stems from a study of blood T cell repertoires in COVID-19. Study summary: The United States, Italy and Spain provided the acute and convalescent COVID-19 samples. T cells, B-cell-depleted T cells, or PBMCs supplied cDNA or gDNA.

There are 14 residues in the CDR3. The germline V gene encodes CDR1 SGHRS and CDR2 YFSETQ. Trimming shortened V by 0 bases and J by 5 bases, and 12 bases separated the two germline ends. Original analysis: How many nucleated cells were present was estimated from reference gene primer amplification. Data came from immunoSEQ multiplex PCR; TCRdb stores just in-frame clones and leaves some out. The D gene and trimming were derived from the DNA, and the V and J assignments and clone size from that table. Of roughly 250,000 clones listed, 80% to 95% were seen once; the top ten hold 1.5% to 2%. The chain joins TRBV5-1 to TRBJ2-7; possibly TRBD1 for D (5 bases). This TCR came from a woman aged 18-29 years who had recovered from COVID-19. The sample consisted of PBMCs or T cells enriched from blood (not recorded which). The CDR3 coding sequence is TGCGCCAGCAGCTTGGATTGGGGCAGCGACGAGCAGTACTTC. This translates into CASSLDWGSDEQYF.